This section outlines one TCR beta chain sequence together with its context. Its antigen is not identified. CDR3 and TCR beta VDJ profiling relied on genomic DNA as the template. One entry per CDR3 protein results from TCRdb running MiXCR on the reads. The sample consists of 260,000 or so distinct CDR3 sequences, around half of them appearing once. The CDR3 runs to 18 residues. V lost 0 bases, J lost 3 bases, and 11 bases stayed unmatched. Germline V gives CDR1 DFQATT, CDR2 SNEGSKA (reference sequence). The sample originates from a study of CD8+CD57+ T cells in acquired aplastic anemia. Study background: Across the sorted CD4+ and CD8+ cells, DNA amounts averaged about 3 ug.

Patients picked for sequencing had shown CD8+CD57+ cell expansion detected by flow cytometry. Untreated patients provided the blood samples, with no therapy given before sampling. Study-wide findings and caveats: About 30 was the count of CD8+ CDR3 sequences that patients shared with controls.

The clonotype was recovered from a human donor with aplastic anemia. The sample consisted of sorted CD4+, CD8+, or CD8+CD57+ T cells (not recorded which) from PBMCs. The chain recombines TRBV20-1 with TRBJ2-7; 13 nucleotides agree with TRBD2. The CDR3 loop is CSARDPSTSGRPHYEQYF. CDR3 nucleotides: TGCAGTGCTAGAGACCCCTCGACTAGCGGGAGGCCACACTACGAGCAGTACTTC.